Listed below are T cell receptor beta chains from one sample, sequenced in a study of blood T cell repertoires in COVID-19. Generated by immunoSEQ multiplex PCR, the TCRdb table keeps only in-frame clones and is missing some. The sample consists of some 150,000 clones, roughly 86% of them appearing once. Sequences were obtained from peripheral blood. The receptors originated from a woman aged 50 to 65 with acute or convalescent COVID-19. Each CDR3 is given without its conserved first and last residue. Fields, in order: clone size, D gene, V gene, J gene, CDR3 protein. The D gene is left open where the match is weak. Clone size is not always given. Where it is, it says once, few, many or a class for expanded clones.

NA	TRBD1	TRBV4-1	TRBJ1-1	ASMTGRNTEAF
NA	NA	TRBV6-4	TRBJ2-7	ASSEGAGRYEQY
NA	NA	TRBV30	TRBJ1-3	AWSVKSTIY
NA	NA	TRBV2	TRBJ2-7	ASSESRRKQY
NA	NA	TRBV18	TRBJ2-7	ASSPTEGRPHYEQY
NA	TRBD2	TRBV6-5	TRBJ2-7	ASSYSYSGGSYEQY
NA	NA	TRBV5-1	TRBJ1-1	ASSLMGATEAF
NA	NA	TRBV30	TRBJ1-1	AWGTGRTEAF
NA	TRBD1	TRBV28	TRBJ1-3	ASSLYRTGGSGNTIY
NA	TRBD1	TRBV10-1	TRBJ2-7	ASSEEFPLGTGAKYEQY
few	TRBD2	TRBV5-4	TRBJ2-2	ASSLSLAGDTGELF
few	NA	TRBV7-3	TRBJ2-2	ASSLGLSRGLGELF
NA	NA	TRBV7-2	TRBJ1-2	ASSLSGGGSPNYGYT
NA	TRBD1	TRBV7-9	TRBJ2-7	ASSYLPGQVTYEQY
NA	TRBD1	TRBV19	TRBJ1-2	ASSIHGQGAPGYT
NA	TRBD2	TRBV14	TRBJ2-5	ASSQGLAGGLFQETQY
NA	TRBD1	TRBV25-1	TRBJ2-7	ASSTTGGADEQY
NA	NA	TRBV7-8	TRBJ2-3	ASSSSSTDTQY
NA	NA	TRBV7-2	TRBJ2-2	ASRTGINTGELF
once	NA	TRBV30	TRBJ2-1	AWSVLHNEQF
NA	NA	TRBV27	TRBJ2-6	ASSPSGANVLT
NA	TRBD1	TRBV24-1	TRBJ1-2	ATSDLNRGYGYT
NA	NA	TRBV24-1	TRBJ2-2	ATSDVSGGELF
NA	NA	TRBV10-3	TRBJ2-7	ATLAQQISYEQY
NA	NA	TRBV7-8	TRBJ2-7	ASSPGVQVYEQY
NA	NA	TRBV5-1	TRBJ2-6	ASSLGGQGSSGANVLT
once	TRBD1	TRBV30	TRBJ2-3	AWDRGADTQY
NA	NA	TRBV7-3	TRBJ1-1	ASSLQGGTLNTEAF
NA	TRBD2	TRBV9	TRBJ2-7	ASSGGGYEQY
NA	TRBD2	TRBV25-1	TRBJ2-2	ASSERRGANTGELF
NA	NA	TRBV11-3	TRBJ2-2	ASSLKGVGELF
NA	TRBD1	TRBV24-1	TRBJ1-5	ATSDRGDQPQH
NA	NA	TRBV7-9	TRBJ1-2	ASSHDSRPGYT
few	NA	TRBV2	TRBJ1-5	ASKRGSLSNQPQH
NA	NA	TRBV25-1	TRBJ1-5	ASSSTGINQPQH
NA	TRBD1	TRBV3-1/TRBV3-2	TRBJ2-1	ASSHPGTGTNEQF
NA	TRBD2	TRBV12-5	TRBJ2-3	ASGLVLAGIDTQY
NA	NA	TRBV6-5	TRBJ1-1	ASILTPYGTEAF
once	NA	TRBV7-9	TRBJ1-1	ASSLGAYPEAF
NA	NA	TRBV28	TRBJ2-7	ASSPPSGGEQY
few	NA	TRBV11-2	TRBJ2-1	ASSLSGNEQF